This TCR beta chain was identified in a study of cytomegalovirus exposure and HLA in healthy donors. Study conclusions and caveats: Differences between HLA loci emerged in a later analysis of TCR association rates, with DRB1 most and HLA-C fewest. Reported results showed that the classifier diagnosed cytomegalovirus status with high specificity and sensitivity. In vitro, a few CMV-associated chains proved specific for CMV antigens.

60 Vbeta and 13 Jbeta primers were used in PCR. Authors' methods: Tens of millions of unique TCR beta chains, roughly 10 million shared, were counted in a later analysis. The assay was immunoSEQ multiplex PCR, and TCRdb's table has in-frame clones only and misses some. That table gives V, J and clone size, and the DNA gave D and trimming. The top ten hold roughly 1.9% of the sample, which has 150,000 to 200,000 clones, approximately 76% seen once. With 6 bases clipped from V and 3 bases from J, the junction kept 8 bases outside the gene matches. This CDR3 has 14 residues. Germline CDR1 and CDR2: SNHLY and FYNNEI. A remark on this clone: Its antigen is not identified.

The sequenced sample consisted of PBMCs. The J gene is TRBJ2-7, the V gene TRBV2; TRBD1 matches 7 bases. This receptor was obtained from a female donor in good health and CMV-seronegative. For the CDR3, the DNA is TGTGCCAGCAGGCTAACAGGGGCCAGCTACGAGCAGTACTTC. Protein product: CASRLTGASYEQYF. Based on the CDR3 plus reference TRBV2 and TRBJ2-7, the full variable domain is EPEVTQTPSHQVTQMGQEVILRCVPISNHLYFYWYRQILGQKVEFLVSFYNNEISEKSEIFDDQFSVERPDGSNFTLKIRSTKLEDSAMYFCASRLTGASYEQYFGPGTRLTVT.